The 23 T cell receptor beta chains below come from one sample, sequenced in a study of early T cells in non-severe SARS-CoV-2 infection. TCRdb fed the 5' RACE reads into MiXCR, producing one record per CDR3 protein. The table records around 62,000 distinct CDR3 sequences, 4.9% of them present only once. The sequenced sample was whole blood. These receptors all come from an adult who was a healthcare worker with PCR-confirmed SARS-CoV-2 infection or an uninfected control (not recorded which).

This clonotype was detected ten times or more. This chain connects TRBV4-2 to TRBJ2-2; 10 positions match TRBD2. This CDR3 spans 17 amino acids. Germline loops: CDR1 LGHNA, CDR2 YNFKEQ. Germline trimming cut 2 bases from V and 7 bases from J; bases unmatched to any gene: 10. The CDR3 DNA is TGTGCCAGCAGCCAATCACTAGCGGGGCCCGAAGGCGGGGAGCTGTTTTTT. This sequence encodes CASSQSLAGPEGGELFF.

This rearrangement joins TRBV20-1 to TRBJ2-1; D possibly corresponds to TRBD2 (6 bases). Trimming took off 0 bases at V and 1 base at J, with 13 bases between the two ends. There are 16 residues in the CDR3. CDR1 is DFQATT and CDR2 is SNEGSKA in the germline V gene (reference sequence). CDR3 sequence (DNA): TGCAGTGCTAGAGATAAGGGCGGGAATTCCTACAATGAGCAGTTCTTC. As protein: CSARDKGGNSYNEQFF.

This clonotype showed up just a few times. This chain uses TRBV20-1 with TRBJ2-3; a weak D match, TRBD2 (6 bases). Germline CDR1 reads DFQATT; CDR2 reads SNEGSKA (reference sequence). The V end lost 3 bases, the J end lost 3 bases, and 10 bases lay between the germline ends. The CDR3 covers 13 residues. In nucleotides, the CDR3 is TGCAGTGCTAGCCTCGCGGGAACAGATACGCAGTATTTT. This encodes CSASLAGTDTQYF.

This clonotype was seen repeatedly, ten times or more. This chain's CDR3 is CASTTDLTSYEQYF. DNA of the CDR3: TGCGCCAGTACGACAGACCTAACCTCCTACGAGCAGTACTTC. This chain links TRBV5-1 with TRBJ2-7, with D possibly matching TRBD1 (5 bases). Germline V CDR1 and CDR2: SGHRS, YFSETQ. This CDR3 region has 14 residues. V lost 8 bases and J lost 0, with 15 bases in between.

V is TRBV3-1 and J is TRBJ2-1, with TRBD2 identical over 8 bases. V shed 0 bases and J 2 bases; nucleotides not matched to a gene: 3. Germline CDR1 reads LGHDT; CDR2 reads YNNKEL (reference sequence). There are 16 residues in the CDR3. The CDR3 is CASSQDKREPYNEQFF. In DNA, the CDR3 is TGTGCCAGCAGCCAAGATAAGCGGGAGCCCTACAATGAGCAGTTCTTC.

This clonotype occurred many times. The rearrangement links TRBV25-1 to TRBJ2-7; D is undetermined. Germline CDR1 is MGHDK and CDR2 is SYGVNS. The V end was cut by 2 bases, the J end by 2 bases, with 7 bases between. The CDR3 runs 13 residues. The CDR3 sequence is CASSESGPYEQYF. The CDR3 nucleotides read TGTGCCAGCAGTGAAAGTGGACCCTACGAGCAGTACTTC.

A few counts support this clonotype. This CDR3 reads CATKMGGASTDTQYF. In DNA, the CDR3 is TGCGCCACCAAAATGGGCGGCGCTAGCACAGATACGCAGTATTTT. This sequence joins TRBV5-1 and TRBJ2-3, with D unresolved. The V and J ends lost 9 bases and 0 bases respectively, with 17 bases between them. CDR3 length equals 15 residues. The germline V gene has CDR1 SGHRS and CDR2 YFSETQ.

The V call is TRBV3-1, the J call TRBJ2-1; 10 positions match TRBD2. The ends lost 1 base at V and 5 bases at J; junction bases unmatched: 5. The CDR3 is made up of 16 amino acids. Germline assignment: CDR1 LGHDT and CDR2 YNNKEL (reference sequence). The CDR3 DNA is TGTGCCAGCAGCCAAGGTTTAGCGGGGGGTCACAATGAGCAGTTCTTC. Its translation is CASSQGLAGGHNEQFF.

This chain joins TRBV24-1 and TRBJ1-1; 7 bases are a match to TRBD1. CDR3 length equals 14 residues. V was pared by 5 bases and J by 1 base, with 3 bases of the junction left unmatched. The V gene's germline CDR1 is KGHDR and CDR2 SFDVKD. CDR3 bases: TGTGCCACCAGTGCCGGGACAGCGAACACTGAAGCTTTCTTT. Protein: CATSAGTANTEAFF.

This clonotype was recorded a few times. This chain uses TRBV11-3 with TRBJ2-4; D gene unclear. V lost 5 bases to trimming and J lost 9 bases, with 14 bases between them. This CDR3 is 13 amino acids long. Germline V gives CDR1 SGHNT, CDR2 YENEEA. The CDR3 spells CASSPDNFGIQYF. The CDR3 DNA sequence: TGTGCCAGCAGCCCTGACAATTTTGGCATTCAGTACTTC.

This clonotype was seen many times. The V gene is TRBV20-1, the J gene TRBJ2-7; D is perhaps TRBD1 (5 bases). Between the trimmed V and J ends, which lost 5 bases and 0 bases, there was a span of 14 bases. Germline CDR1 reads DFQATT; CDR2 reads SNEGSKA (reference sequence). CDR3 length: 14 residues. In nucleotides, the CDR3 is TGCAGTGCTCACCATACAGGAATCTCCTACGAGCAGTACTTC. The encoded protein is CSAHHTGISYEQYF.

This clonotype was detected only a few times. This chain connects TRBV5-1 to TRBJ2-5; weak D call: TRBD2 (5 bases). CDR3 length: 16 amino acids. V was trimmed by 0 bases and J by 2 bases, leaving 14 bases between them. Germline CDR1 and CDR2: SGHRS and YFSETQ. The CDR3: CASSLGEGSAQETQYF. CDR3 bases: TGCGCCAGCAGCTTGGGAGAGGGATCGGCACAAGAGACCCAGTACTTC.

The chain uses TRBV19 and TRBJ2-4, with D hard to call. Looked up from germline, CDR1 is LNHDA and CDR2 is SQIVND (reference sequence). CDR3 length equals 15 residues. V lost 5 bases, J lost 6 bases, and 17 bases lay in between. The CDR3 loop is CASSDGTDQGNIQYF. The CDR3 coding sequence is TGTGCCAGTAGTGACGGAACCGATCAAGGAAACATTCAGTACTTC. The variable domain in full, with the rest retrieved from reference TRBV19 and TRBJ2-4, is DGGITQSPKYLFRKEGQNVTLSCEQNLNHDAMYWYRQDPGQGLRLIYYSQIVNDFQKGDIAEGYSVSREKKESFPLTVTSAQKNPTAFYLCASSDGTDQGNIQYFGAGTRLSVL.

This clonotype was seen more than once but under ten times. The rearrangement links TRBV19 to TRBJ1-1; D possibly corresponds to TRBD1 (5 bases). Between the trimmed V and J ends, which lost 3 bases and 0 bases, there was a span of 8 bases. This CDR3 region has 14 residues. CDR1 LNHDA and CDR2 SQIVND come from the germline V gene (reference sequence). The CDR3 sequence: CASSMGPLNTEAFF. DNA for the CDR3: TGTGCCAGTAGTATGGGACCGCTGAACACTGAAGCTTTCTTT.

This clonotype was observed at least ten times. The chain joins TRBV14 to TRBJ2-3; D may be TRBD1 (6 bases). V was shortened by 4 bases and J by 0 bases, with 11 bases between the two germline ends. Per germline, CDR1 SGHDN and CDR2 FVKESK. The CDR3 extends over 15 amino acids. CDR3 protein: CASSLGQPSTDTQYF. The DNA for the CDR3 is TGTGCCAGCAGCCTCGGACAGCCGAGCACAGATACGCAGTATTTT. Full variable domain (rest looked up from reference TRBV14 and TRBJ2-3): EAGVTQFPSHSVIEKGQTVTLRCDPISGHDNLYWYRRVMGKEIKFLLHFVKESKQDESGMPNNRFLAERTGGTYSTLKVQPAELEDSGVYFCASSLGQPSTDTQYFGPGTRLTVL.

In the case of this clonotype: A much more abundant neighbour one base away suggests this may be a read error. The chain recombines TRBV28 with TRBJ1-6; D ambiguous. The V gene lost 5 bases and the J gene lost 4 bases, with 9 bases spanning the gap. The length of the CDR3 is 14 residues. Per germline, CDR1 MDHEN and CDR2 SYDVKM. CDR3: CASSPYTYNSPLHF. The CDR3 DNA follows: TGTGCCAGCAGTCCGTATACTTATAATTCACCCCTCCACTTT.

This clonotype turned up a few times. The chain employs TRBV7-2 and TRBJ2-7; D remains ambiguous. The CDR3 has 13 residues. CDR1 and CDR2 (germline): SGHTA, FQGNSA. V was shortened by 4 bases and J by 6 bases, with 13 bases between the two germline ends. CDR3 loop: CASSWAPAGEQYF. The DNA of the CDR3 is TGTGCCAGCAGCTGGGCCCCTGCCGGCGAGCAGTACTTC.

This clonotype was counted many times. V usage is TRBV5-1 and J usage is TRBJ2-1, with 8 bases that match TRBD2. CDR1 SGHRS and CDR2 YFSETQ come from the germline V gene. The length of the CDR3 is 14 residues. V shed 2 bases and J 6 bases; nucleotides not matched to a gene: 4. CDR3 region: CASSFGGRRNEQFF. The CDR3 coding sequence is TGCGCCAGCAGCTTCGGCGGGAGGCGCAATGAGCAGTTCTTC.

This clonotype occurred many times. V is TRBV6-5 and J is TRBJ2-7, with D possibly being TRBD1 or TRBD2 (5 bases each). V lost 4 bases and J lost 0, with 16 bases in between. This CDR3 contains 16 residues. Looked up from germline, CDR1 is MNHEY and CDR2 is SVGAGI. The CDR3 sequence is CASSSWDAGSSYEQYF. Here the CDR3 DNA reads TGTGCCAGCAGTTCTTGGGACGCGGGCAGCTCCTACGAGCAGTACTTC.

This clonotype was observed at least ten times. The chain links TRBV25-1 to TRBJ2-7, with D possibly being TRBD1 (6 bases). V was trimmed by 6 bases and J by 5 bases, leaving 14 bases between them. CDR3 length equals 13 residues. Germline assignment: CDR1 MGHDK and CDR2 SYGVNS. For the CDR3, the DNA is TGTGCCAGCAGCGGACAGACACGGGACGAGCAGTACTTC. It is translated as CASSGQTRDEQYF.

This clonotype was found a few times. CDR3 amino acids: CASSQQTGSTEAFF. The DNA for the CDR3 is TGTGCCAGCAGCCAGCAGACAGGTAGCACTGAAGCTTTCTTT. The rearrangement uses TRBV3-1 and TRBJ1-1; weak D call: TRBD1 (6 bases). Trimming pared 3 bases from V and 4 bases from J, leaving 12 bases between. Germline V gene lookup returns CDR1 LGHDT and CDR2 YNNKEL (reference sequence). This CDR3 is built from 14 residues.

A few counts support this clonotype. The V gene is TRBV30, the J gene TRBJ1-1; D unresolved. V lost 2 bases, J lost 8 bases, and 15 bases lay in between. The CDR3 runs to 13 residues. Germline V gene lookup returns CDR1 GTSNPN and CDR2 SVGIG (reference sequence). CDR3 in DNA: TGTGCCTGGAGTACTCCTAGAGGGTCGGAAGCTTTCTTT. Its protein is CAWSTPRGSEAFF.

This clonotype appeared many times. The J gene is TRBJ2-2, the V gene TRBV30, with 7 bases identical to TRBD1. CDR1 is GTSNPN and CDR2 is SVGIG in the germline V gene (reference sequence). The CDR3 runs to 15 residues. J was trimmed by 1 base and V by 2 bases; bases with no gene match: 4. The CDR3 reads CAWSPGGMNTGELFF. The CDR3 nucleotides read TGTGCCTGGAGTCCAGGGGGAATGAACACCGGGGAGCTGTTTTTT.